The rows below give T cell receptor beta chains drawn from one sample of a study of blood T cell repertoires in COVID-19. Libraries were prepared by immunoSEQ multiplex PCR; TCRdb keeps only in-frame clonotypes and omits some of them. The sample includes around 250,000 clones, about four fifths of them seen just once. The sample taken for sequencing was peripheral blood. These receptors all stem from a woman between 18 and 29 years old with acute or convalescent COVID-19. Both conserved end residues are trimmed from each CDR3.

J gene: TRBJ2-1
V gene: TRBV28
CDR3 protein: ASSFIEGESSYNEQF

J gene: TRBJ2-7
V gene: TRBV9
CDR3 protein: ASSVAAADSYEQY

J gene: TRBJ1-1
V gene: TRBV5-1
CDR3 protein: ASSLTGASEAF

J gene: TRBJ1-6
V gene: TRBV19
CDR3 protein: ASQRQGAFVSPLH

J gene: TRBJ2-7
V gene: TRBV29-1
CDR3 protein: SGQGQGSYEQY

J gene: TRBJ2-7
V gene: TRBV28
CDR3 protein: ASGGRLVGHEQY

J gene: TRBJ1-2
V gene: TRBV4-3
CDR3 protein: ASSQDGGALNYGYT

J gene: TRBJ2-7
V gene: TRBV19
CDR3 protein: ASSLGTGLSYEQY

J gene: TRBJ1-3
V gene: TRBV5-1
CDR3 protein: ASTPTPTGNTIY

J gene: TRBJ2-7
V gene: TRBV29-1
CDR3 protein: SVEDNRGHPYEQY

J gene: TRBJ2-7
V gene: TRBV6-5
CDR3 protein: ASSSYSGSSYEQY

J gene: TRBJ2-7
V gene: TRBV2
CDR3 protein: ASSEAPGLAEEQY

J gene: TRBJ2-3
V gene: TRBV4-2
CDR3 protein: ASSQDPVAGVTDTQY

J gene: TRBJ1-5
V gene: TRBV28
CDR3 protein: ASSSGGVVGQPQH

J gene: TRBJ2-7
V gene: TRBV28
CDR3 protein: ASSSGLHRSEQY

J gene: TRBJ2-3
V gene: TRBV11-2
CDR3 protein: ASSLDGIPTDTQY

J gene: TRBJ1-2
V gene: TRBV7-2
CDR3 protein: ASSFRAGGIVDYGYT

J gene: TRBJ1-1
V gene: TRBV2
CDR3 protein: ASSAQGNTEAF

J gene: TRBJ2-7
V gene: TRBV6-5
CDR3 protein: ASSYGLGKQY

J gene: TRBJ1-4
V gene: TRBV5-1
CDR3 protein: ASSFLTGKGEKLF

J gene: TRBJ1-6
V gene: TRBV7-2
CDR3 protein: ASSLLGQLNSPLH

J gene: TRBJ2-1
V gene: TRBV6-2/TRBV6-3
CDR3 protein: ASSYILSGRGKTYNEQF

J gene: TRBJ2-2
V gene: TRBV19
CDR3 protein: ASSDTGTGTGELF

J gene: TRBJ1-2
V gene: TRBV20-1
CDR3 protein: SASVTLNYGYT

J gene: TRBJ2-3
V gene: TRBV11-3
CDR3 protein: ASSLDQGGTGAADTQY

J gene: TRBJ1-1
V gene: TRBV2
CDR3 protein: ASSGPRVDGTEAF

J gene: TRBJ2-2
V gene: TRBV4-1
CDR3 protein: ASSQDEAGELF

J gene: TRBJ2-5
V gene: TRBV7-2
CDR3 protein: ASSSDRGRETQY